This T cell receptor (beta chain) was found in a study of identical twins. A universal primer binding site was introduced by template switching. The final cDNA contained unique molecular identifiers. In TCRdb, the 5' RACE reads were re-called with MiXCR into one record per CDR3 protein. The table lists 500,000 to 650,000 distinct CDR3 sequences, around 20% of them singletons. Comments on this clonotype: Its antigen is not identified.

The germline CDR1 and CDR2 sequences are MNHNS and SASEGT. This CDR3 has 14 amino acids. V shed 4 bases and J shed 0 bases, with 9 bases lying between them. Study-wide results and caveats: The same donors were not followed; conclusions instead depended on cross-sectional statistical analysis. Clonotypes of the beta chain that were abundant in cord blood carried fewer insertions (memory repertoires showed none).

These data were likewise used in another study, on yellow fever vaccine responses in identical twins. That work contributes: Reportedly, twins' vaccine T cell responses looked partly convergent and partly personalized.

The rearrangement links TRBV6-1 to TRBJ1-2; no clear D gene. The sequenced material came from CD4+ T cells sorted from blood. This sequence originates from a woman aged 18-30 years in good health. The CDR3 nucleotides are TGTGCCAGCAGTGCGGTTCCAGCTAACTATGGCTACACCTTC. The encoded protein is CASSAVPANYGYTF.